Presented here are 12 T cell receptor beta chains from one specimen sequenced in a study of blood T cell repertoires in COVID-19. Some clones are missing from TCRdb's copy, which holds only in-frame ones; the method was immunoSEQ multiplex PCR. Of about 170,000 clones in the sample, 85% to 90% were seen once. Sample: peripheral blood. The source is a woman aged 80 or over with COVID-19, enrolled during active disease.

The chain has TRBV27 and TRBJ1-1; D remains unclear. Germline V lookup: CDR1 MNHEY, CDR2 SMNVEV (reference sequence). The ends were cut back, 4 bases at V and 0 bases at J, with 9 bases in the middle. CDR3 length: 14 residues. In nucleotides, the CDR3 is TGTGCCAGCAGTTCCCGGGATTTGAACACTGAAGCTTTCTTT. Translation: CASSSRDLNTEAFF.

The rearrangement uses TRBV9 and TRBJ1-4; D not certain. V was clipped by 3 bases and J by 3 bases, with 9 bases between them. Germline V gene sequence: CDR1 SGDLS, CDR2 YYNGEE. The CDR3 has 14 residues. CDR3 bases: TGTGCCAGCAGCGCCTGGGAGGCTAATGAAAAACTGTTTTTT. Its protein product is CASSAWEANEKLFF.

This clone was picked up a small number of times. J is TRBJ2-1 and V is TRBV3-1 (or the pseudogene TRBV3-2), with D tentatively TRBD2 (5 bases). Germline V gene sequence: CDR1 LGHDT, CDR2 YNNKEL (reference sequence). The CDR3 totals 12 residues. V dropped 4 bases and J dropped 9 bases, with 10 bases sitting between them. The CDR3 nucleotides read TGTGCCAGCAGCCCCAATGGAGGTGAGCAGTTCTTC. Translated: CASSPNGGEQFF.

DNA for the CDR3: TGTGCCACCAGTGCACCAACACAGGGAATCGGCTATGGCTACACCTTC. It yields the protein CATSAPTQGIGYGYTF. The chain has TRBV24-1 and TRBJ1-2; D is possibly TRBD1 (6 bases). This CDR3 contains 16 residues. CDR1 and CDR2 from the germline V gene are KGHDR and SFDVKD. Trimming took 5 bases from V and 4 from J, leaving 19 bases between them.

This clone was detected once. The CDR3 is CASRPRGEVTDTQYF. The CDR3 DNA sequence: TGTGCCAGCAGACCGAGAGGGGAGGTCACAGATACGCAGTATTTT. The V gene is TRBV6-5, the J gene TRBJ2-3, with TRBD2 as a possible D gene (6 bases). CDR1 is MNHEY and CDR2 is SVGAGI in the germline V gene. This CDR3 contains 15 residues. V shed 6 bases and J shed 2 bases, with 15 bases lying between them.

The chain has TRBV7-6 and TRBJ2-7, with D possibly matching TRBD2 (5 bases). The CDR3 covers 14 residues. Trimming took 5 bases from V and 0 from J, leaving 11 bases between them. Germline CDR1 reads SGHVS; CDR2 reads FNYEAQ. The CDR3 loop reads CASSLETNSYEQYF. CDR3 sequence (DNA): TGTGCCAGCAGCCTCGAGACTAACTCCTACGAGCAGTACTTC.

The rearrangement uses TRBV5-5 and TRBJ2-3, with 9 bases aligning to TRBD1. Per the germline V gene, CDR1 is SGHKS and CDR2 is YYEKEE (reference sequence). The CDR3 consists of 16 residues. V was pared by 1 base and J by 2 bases, with 5 bases of the junction left unmatched. The CDR3 nucleotides read TGTGCCAGCAGCTTGATAGGACAGGGGCACACAGATACGCAGTATTTT. Residues: CASSLIGQGHTDTQYF.

The V call is TRBV4-3, the J call TRBJ2-1; 8 bases are shared with TRBD2. Germline values: CDR1 LGHNA, CDR2 YSLEER. The trim removed 1 base at V and 5 bases at J, leaving 7 bases unmatched. This CDR3 is 16 amino acids long. DNA of the CDR3: TGCGCCAGCAGCCAAGCTCCCGGGACTAGTGACAATGAGCAGTTCTTC. It specifies CASSQAPGTSDNEQFF.

The rearrangement joins TRBV6-5 to TRBJ2-7; maybe TRBD1 (6 bases). Germline CDR1 MNHEY, CDR2 SVGAGI. This CDR3 has 13 amino acids. Trimming pared 6 bases from V and 3 bases from J, leaving 12 bases between. CDR3 DNA: TGTGCCAGCAGGTTAGGGGGTCGCTACGAGCAGTACTTC. Translating gives CASRLGGRYEQYF.

The chain is built from TRBV19 and TRBJ2-3; 8 bases fit TRBD2. V lost 1 base to trimming and J lost 3 bases; unmatched junction nucleotides: 3. The CDR3 spans 15 residues. Germline values: CDR1 LNHDA, CDR2 SQIVND (reference sequence). The DNA of the CDR3 is TGTGCCAGTAGTATAGGGACTAGCTTAACAGATACGCAGTATTTT. Amino acid sequence: CASSIGTSLTDTQYF.

The chain combines TRBV20-1 with TRBJ2-5, with 11 nucleotides matching TRBD2. The V segment lost 3 bases and the J segment 5 bases; nucleotides outside the gene matches: 2. The germline gives CDR1 DFQATT, CDR2 SNEGSKA (reference sequence). The CDR3 loop spans 13 amino acids. The CDR3 DNA sequence: TGCAGTGCTAGTAGCGGGAGGGCTGAGACCCAGTACTTC. This gives the protein CSASSGRAETQYF.

V is TRBV7-2 and J is TRBJ1-6; TRBD1 matches at 8 bases. CDR3 length: 16 residues. Germline CDR1 reads SGHTA; CDR2 reads FQGNSA. Trimming took 5 bases from V and 7 from J; bases not matched to a gene: 10. As DNA, the CDR3 is TGTGCCAGCAGCCGTCGACCGGGACAGGTGAATTCACCCCTCCACTTT. Protein sequence: CASSRRPGQVNSPLHF.